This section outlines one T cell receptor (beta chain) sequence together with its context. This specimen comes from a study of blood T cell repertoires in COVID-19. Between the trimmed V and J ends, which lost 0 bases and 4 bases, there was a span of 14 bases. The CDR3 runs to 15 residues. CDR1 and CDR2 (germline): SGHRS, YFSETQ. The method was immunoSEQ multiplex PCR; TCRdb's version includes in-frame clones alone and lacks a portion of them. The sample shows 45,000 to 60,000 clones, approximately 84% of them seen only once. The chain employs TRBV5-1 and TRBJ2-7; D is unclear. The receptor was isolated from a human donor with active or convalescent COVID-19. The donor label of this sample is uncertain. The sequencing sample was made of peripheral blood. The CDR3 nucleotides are TGCGCCAGCAGCTTGGCCCGAGGCAGTCGATACGAGCAGTACTTC. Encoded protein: CASSLARGSRYEQYF.